The source of this T cell receptor (beta chain) is a study of blood T cell repertoires in COVID-19. CDR1 SGHNT and CDR2 YYREEE come from the germline V gene (reference sequence). Trimming cost V 0 bases and J 5 bases; bases outside gene matches: 5. The CDR3 covers 16 residues. Clones were sequenced by immunoSEQ multiplex PCR, and TCRdb holds only the in-frame ones, with some missing. The sample has 100,000 to 150,000 clones; 60% to 75% are singletons. V usage is TRBV5-4 and J usage is TRBJ2-1, with 10 bases identical to TRBD2. The receptor was isolated from a woman in her 70s with acute or convalescent COVID-19. The sequenced material came from peripheral blood. The CDR3 here is CASSLGSSGSHNEQFF. CDR3 coding DNA: TGTGCCAGCAGCTTGGGTTCTAGCGGGAGCCACAATGAGCAGTTCTTC.